This T cell receptor beta chain was captured by sequencing in a study of long-term antiretroviral therapy in people with HIV. Findings and caveats of the study: Those clones which expanded before ART made up the dominant part of the repertoire at all time points. Controls exceeded HIV repertoires in CDR3 length range.

Researchers ran immunoSEQ v3.0 at survey level. The repertoire was sequenced with immunoSEQ multiplex PCR; TCRdb's copy has only in-frame clones and lacks some. This table has some 22,000 clones, 88% appearing once. The CDR3 loop spans 16 amino acids. Germline V gives CDR1 SGHNT, CDR2 YYREEE (reference sequence). Trimming took 0 bases from V and 0 from J, leaving 13 bases between them. This clone has only a few counts. Its antigen is as yet unknown. This rearrangement joins TRBV5-4 to TRBJ2-7; possible D gene TRBD1, 5 bases. The sequence was obtained from a man aged 60-69 years with HIV. The input for sequencing was unsorted PBMCs, taken 2.3 years after starting antiretroviral therapy. The chain's CDR3 is CASSLAGRSPSYEQYF. Here the CDR3 DNA reads TGTGCCAGCAGCTTGGCAGGGCGAAGCCCCTCCTACGAGCAGTACTTC.